This T cell receptor (beta chain) derives from a study of OX40 agonist ivuxolimab in advanced cancers. The protocol was immunoSEQ multiplex PCR, while the TCRdb copy is restricted to in-frame clones and leaves out a portion. The data show tens of thousands of clones, with over 75% seen just once and under 13% held by the top ten. This specimen was CD4+ or CD8+ T cells sorted from blood, taken in a trial of the OX40 agonist ivuxolimab. This receptor was taken from an adult with an advanced solid tumor such as melanoma, head and neck, liver or kidney cancer.

The CDR3 sequence is CASSLTRTGGRNTEAFF. The CDR3 nucleotides are TGTGCCAGCTCACTAACGAGGACAGGGGGCCGGAACACTGAAGCTTTCTTT. The chain joins TRBV18 to TRBJ1-1, with TRBD1 matching over 11 bases. This CDR3 comprises 17 residues. J was trimmed by 1 base and V by 4 bases; bases with no gene match: 8. Per germline, CDR1 KGHSH and CDR2 LQKENI.